What follows describes a single TCR beta chain. The antigen remains undetermined. Clones were sequenced by immunoSEQ multiplex PCR, and TCRdb holds only the in-frame ones, with some missing. Of 190,000 or so clones detected, around 93% appear once; the ten largest clones hold about 1%. The data belong to a study of T cell responses to AZD1222 COVID-19 vaccine. Findings and caveats of the study: Within unmutated variant regions lay the reported targets of nearly half of spike-specific TCRs. Sampled repertoires all dated from after the peak T cell response. The donors showed a predominance of white British ancestry and of females, with possible underestimation of clonal diversity.

Some second doses came at about 4 weeks and others at about 12 weeks; these were pooled. This clonotype was obtained from an adult who received the AZD1222 COVID-19 vaccine. This sample comprised peripheral blood, obtained 28 days after the second AZD1222 dose.

CDR3: CASSPNRGPNEKLFF. The CDR3 DNA reads TGTGCCAGCAGCCCAAACAGGGGGCCTAATGAAAAACTGTTTTTT. This sequence joins TRBV7-3 and TRBJ1-4; 9 bases fit TRBD1. V was clipped by 5 bases and J by 3 bases; unmatched bases: 4. Per germline, CDR1 SGHTA and CDR2 FQGTGA. The CDR3 has 15 residues.